This TCR beta chain appears in the sequencing data of a study of cytomegalovirus exposure and HLA in healthy donors. With 60 Vbeta and 13 Jbeta primers, the PCR was carried out. The data were produced by immunoSEQ multiplex PCR, yet TCRdb's version contains in-frame clones alone and is incomplete. The sample consists of 100,000 to 150,000 clones, roughly 80% of them appearing once. CDR1 is SQVTM, CDR2 ANQGSEA, per germline. V trimming: 7 bases; J trimming: 3 bases; junction bases outside the gene matches: 8. This CDR3 comprises 14 residues. This sequence was found in a woman aged 45-60 years in good health and CMV-seronegative. Sequencing used PBMCs. The V and J genes are TRBV29-1 and TRBJ2-1; TRBD1 matches 8 bases. The chain's CDR3 is CSGKQGGYYNEQFF. The CDR3 DNA follows: TGCAGCGGGAAACAGGGGGGATACTACAATGAGCAGTTCTTC.